These 21 T cell receptor beta chains were sequenced from one sample in a study of OX40 agonist ivuxolimab in advanced cancers. The protocol was immunoSEQ multiplex PCR, while the TCRdb copy is restricted to in-frame clones and leaves out a portion. In the table there are tens of thousands of clones, roughly 76% of which are singletons. The specimen was CD4+ or CD8+ T cells sorted from blood, collected in a trial of the OX40 agonist ivuxolimab. Receptor source: an adult with an advanced solid tumor such as melanoma, head and neck, liver or kidney cancer.

This clone was detected only a few times. The chain couples TRBV4-2 to TRBJ2-4; D tentatively fits TRBD1 or TRBD2 (5 bases each). V gave up 1 base and J gave up 7 bases, with 17 bases separating them. Germline V gene lookup returns CDR1 LGHNA and CDR2 YNFKEQ. CDR3 size: 16 residues. CDR3 sequence (DNA): TGTGCCAGCAGCCAAGCCCTAGACTCGAGGGGCAACATTCAGTACTTC. This codes for CASSQALDSRGNIQYF.

The chain carries TRBV10-1 and TRBJ1-1, with a tentative D call TRBD1 (6 bases). Per the germline V gene, CDR1 is WNHNN and CDR2 is SYGVQD (reference sequence). Trimming took 0 bases from V and 9 from J, leaving 20 bases between them. The CDR3 covers 16 residues. The CDR3, as DNA: TGCGCCAGCAGTGAGTCTCGTTGGGCCAACAGGGTGAAAGCTTTCTTT. Encoded protein: CASSESRWANRVKAFF.

CDR3 amino acids: CASSPLFAGGTEAFF. CDR3 coding DNA: TGTGCCAGCAGCCCCCTTTTCGCGGGGGGCACTGAAGCTTTCTTT. The V call is TRBV28, the J call TRBJ1-1; D possibly corresponds to TRBD1 (5 bases). Trimming left V 6 bases short and J 4 bases short, with 18 bases between. The CDR3 loop spans 15 amino acids. The germline V gene encodes CDR1 MDHEN and CDR2 SYDVKM.

This chain joins TRBV18 and TRBJ1-5; D is unresolved. V was clipped by 3 bases and J by 2 bases, with 8 bases between them. CDR1 is KGHSH, CDR2 LQKENI, per germline. The CDR3 length is 14 residues. The CDR3 sequence: CASSPERGNQPQHF. DNA for the CDR3: TGTGCCAGCTCACCGGAGCGGGGCAATCAGCCCCAGCATTTT.

This chain joins TRBV6-1 and TRBJ1-4; perhaps TRBD1 as D (5 bases). Germline values: CDR1 MNHNS, CDR2 SASEGT. V was pared by 4 bases and J by 4 bases, with 7 bases between. The CDR3 has 13 amino acids. The CDR3: CASSGGVNEKLFF. CDR3 sequence (DNA): TGTGCCAGCAGTGGAGGGGTTAATGAAAAACTGTTTTTT.

This clone was counted only a few times. The chain employs TRBV4-2 and TRBJ1-6; D not resolved. This CDR3 contains 13 residues. In germline, CDR1 is LGHNA, CDR2 YNFKEQ. The V end lost 3 bases, the J end lost 2 bases, and 2 bases lay between the germline ends. In nucleotides, the CDR3 is TGTGCCAGCAGCCAGGCCTATAATTCACCCCTCCACTTT. Translated, it gives CASSQAYNSPLHF.

The chain employs TRBV28 and TRBJ1-6; perhaps TRBD1 as D (6 bases). From germline, CDR1 is MDHEN and CDR2 SYDVKM. Trimming removed 4 bases from V and 1 base from J, with 11 bases in between. This CDR3 contains 16 residues. CDR3 nucleotide sequence: TGTGCCAGCAGTTGGCCCGGGACATCCTATAATTCACCCCTCCACTTT. Protein sequence: CASSWPGTSYNSPLHF.

V usage is TRBV2 and J usage is TRBJ2-1, with 9 nucleotides matching TRBD2. Germline assignment: CDR1 SNHLY and CDR2 FYNNEI. V trimming: 6 bases; J trimming: 6 bases; junction bases outside the gene matches: 9. The CDR3 has 15 residues. CDR3 DNA: TGTGCCAGCAGGGTGGTAGCGGGGGCTCTCAATGAGCAGTTCTTC. Protein sequence: CASRVVAGALNEQFF.

The rearrangement joins TRBV5-1 to TRBJ2-1, with D uncertain. Trimming removed 4 bases from V and 14 bases from J, with 25 bases in between. The germline V gene encodes CDR1 SGHRS and CDR2 YFSETQ. This CDR3 has 15 residues. The CDR3 protein is CASSPDLLTKSIEFF. The CDR3 DNA follows: TGCGCCAGCAGCCCGGATCTTTTGACAAAGAGCATTGAGTTCTTC.

This clone has only one observation. V usage is TRBV6-5 and J usage is TRBJ1-5, with 8 bases matching TRBD1. CDR1 and CDR2 from the germline V gene are MNHEY and SVGAGI. V lost 8 bases and J lost 5; bases outside the gene matches: 5. The CDR3 totals 13 residues. In nucleotides, the CDR3 is TGTGCCAGCCGGGACAGGAGTTATCAGCCCCAGCATTTT. Amino acid sequence: CASRDRSYQPQHF.

This clone has more than one count but fewer than ten. This rearrangement joins TRBV6-1 to TRBJ1-4; D is unresolved. Germline CDR1 is MNHNS and CDR2 is SASEGT. Trimming cost V 7 bases and J 4 bases, with 13 bases left between them. The CDR3 spans 14 residues. The CDR3 sequence: CASTLGVDNEKLFF. In DNA form, the CDR3 reads TGTGCCAGCACTCTGGGAGTAGATAATGAAAAACTGTTTTTT.

The V call is TRBV5-8, the J call TRBJ1-5, with a weak D call TRBD1 (5 bases). Trimming took 3 bases from V and 7 from J, leaving 11 bases between them. CDR1 and CDR2 (germline): SGHTS, YDEGEE. The CDR3 totals 13 residues. The CDR3 DNA is TGTGCCAGCAGCTCCGCATGGGGCCAGCCCCAGCATTTT. Translated, it gives CASSSAWGQPQHF.

This clone has just one count. The CDR3 coding sequence is TGTGCCAGCTTGGACAGACTTCTTAACACAGATACGCAGTATTTT. Its translation: CASLDRLLNTDTQYF. This chain joins TRBV28 and TRBJ2-3; weak D call: TRBD1 (6 bases). The CDR3 is 15 residues long. The germline gives CDR1 MDHEN, CDR2 SYDVKM. V was clipped by 8 bases and J by 2 bases, with 17 bases between them.

J is TRBJ2-5 and V is TRBV21-1. TRBV21-1 is classified as a pseudogene. The CDR3 consists of 16 residues. The CDR3 protein is CASSKTGPADQETQYF. CDR3 nucleotide sequence: TGTGCCAGCAGCAAGACGGGCCCGGCCGACCAAGAGACCCAGTACTTC.

The chain joins TRBV2 to TRBJ2-3; D is perhaps TRBD1 (7 bases). The germline V and J ends were trimmed by 10 bases and 5 bases, with 16 bases remaining between them. This CDR3 comprises 13 residues. Germline V gives CDR1 SNHLY, CDR2 FYNNEI. DNA of the CDR3: TGTGCCACCTGGAGGGGGCCCGAAGATACGCAGTATTTT. It is translated as CATWRGPEDTQYF.

V and J are TRBV10-1 and TRBJ2-3; 10 nucleotides agree with TRBD1. V shed 2 bases, J shed 8 bases, and the junction held 4 bases outside the gene matches. Germline-derived CDR1 and CDR2 are WNHNN and SYGVQD (reference sequence). This CDR3 spans 14 amino acids. This CDR3 reads CASSERQGAGTQYF. Written as DNA, the CDR3 is TGCGCCAGCAGTGAGAGACAGGGGGCTGGTACGCAGTATTTT.

The chain combines TRBV28 with TRBJ2-7; D perhaps matches TRBD2 (6 bases). The length of the CDR3 is 18 residues. Trimming took off 3 bases at V and 3 bases at J, with 24 bases between the two ends. Germline CDR1 and CDR2: MDHEN and SYDVKM. The CDR3 coding sequence is TGTGCCAGCAGTTTGGCTCCCCTGATATCCTCCGGGGGCTACGAGCAGTACTTC. Translation gives CASSLAPLISSGGYEQYF.

CDR3 sequence reads: CAIRGTGGDEQYF. CDR3 sequence (DNA): TGTGCCATCAGGGGGACAGGGGGCGACGAGCAGTACTTC. The chain combines TRBV10-3 with TRBJ2-5; 12 bases map to TRBD1. The J call could be wrong; TRBJ2-7 is a better fit for the DNA end. The CDR3 loop spans 13 amino acids. Germline V gene lookup returns CDR1 ENHRY and CDR2 SYGVKD.

The rearrangement links TRBV19 to TRBJ1-1; D remains ambiguous. CDR1 and CDR2 from the germline V gene are LNHDA and SQIVND (reference sequence). Trimming took off 3 bases at V and 6 bases at J, with 8 bases between the two ends. The CDR3 loop spans 12 amino acids. The DNA for the CDR3 is TGTGCCAGTAGTATGACGGGCCCTGAAGCTTTCTTT. Encoded protein: CASSMTGPEAFF.

The chain uses TRBV6-1 and TRBJ1-5; 7 bases align to TRBD1. The CDR3 spans 15 residues. V dropped 4 bases and J dropped 6; count of bases not matched to a gene: 9. CDR1 MNHNS and CDR2 SASEGT come from the germline V gene. The CDR3 protein is CASSGHNRGTQPQHF. The CDR3 nucleotides read TGTGCCAGCAGTGGACATAACAGGGGAACTCAGCCCCAGCATTTT.

The chain links TRBV7-3 to TRBJ2-1; 9 positions match TRBD1. After removal of 5 bases from V and 6 bases from J, the junction contained 8 bases not matched to a gene. Germline V gene sequence: CDR1 SGHTA, CDR2 FQGTGA. The CDR3 is made up of 15 amino acids. The CDR3 coding sequence is TGTGCCAGCAGCGCCGCAGGACAGGGGTCCAATGAGCAGTTCTTC. Translated, it gives CASSAAGQGSNEQFF.